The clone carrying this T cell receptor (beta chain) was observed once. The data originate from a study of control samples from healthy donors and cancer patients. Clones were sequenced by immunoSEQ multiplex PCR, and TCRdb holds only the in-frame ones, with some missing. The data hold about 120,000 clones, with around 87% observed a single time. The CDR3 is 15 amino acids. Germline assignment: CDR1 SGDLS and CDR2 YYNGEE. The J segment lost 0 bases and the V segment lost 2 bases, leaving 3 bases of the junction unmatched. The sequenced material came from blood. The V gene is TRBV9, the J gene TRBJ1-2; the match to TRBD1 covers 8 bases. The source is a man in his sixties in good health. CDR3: CASSVTDRANYGYTF. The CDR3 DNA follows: TGTGCCAGCAGCGTGACGGACAGGGCTAACTATGGCTACACCTTC.